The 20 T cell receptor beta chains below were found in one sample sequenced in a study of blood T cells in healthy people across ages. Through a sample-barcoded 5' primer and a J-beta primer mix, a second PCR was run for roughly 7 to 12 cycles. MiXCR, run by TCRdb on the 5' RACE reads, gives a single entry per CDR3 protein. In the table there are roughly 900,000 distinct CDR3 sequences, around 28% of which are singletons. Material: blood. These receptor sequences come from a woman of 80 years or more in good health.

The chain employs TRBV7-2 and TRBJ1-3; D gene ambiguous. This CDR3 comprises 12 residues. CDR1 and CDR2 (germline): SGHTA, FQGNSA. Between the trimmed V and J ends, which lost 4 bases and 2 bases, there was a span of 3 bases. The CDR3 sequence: CASSSPGNTIYF. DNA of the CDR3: TGTGCCAGCAGCTCGCCTGGAAACACCATATATTTT.

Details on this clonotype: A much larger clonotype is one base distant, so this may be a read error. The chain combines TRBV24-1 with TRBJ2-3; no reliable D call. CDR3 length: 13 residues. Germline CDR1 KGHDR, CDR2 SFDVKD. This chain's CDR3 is CTTSDGHTDTQYF. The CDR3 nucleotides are TGTACCACGTCCGACGGGCACACAGATACGCAGTATTTT.

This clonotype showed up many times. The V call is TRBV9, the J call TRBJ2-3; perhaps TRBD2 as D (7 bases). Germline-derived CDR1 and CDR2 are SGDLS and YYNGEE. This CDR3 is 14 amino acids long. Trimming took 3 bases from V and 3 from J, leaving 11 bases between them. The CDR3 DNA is TGTGCCAGCAGCGGCAAGGGGGGGACAGATACGCAGTATTTT. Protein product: CASSGKGGTDTQYF.

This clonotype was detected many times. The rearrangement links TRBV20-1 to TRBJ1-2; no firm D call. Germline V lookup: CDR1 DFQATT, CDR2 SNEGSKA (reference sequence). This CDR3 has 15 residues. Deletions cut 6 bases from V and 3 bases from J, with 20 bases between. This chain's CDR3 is CSAPHSGVMHYGYTF. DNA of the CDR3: TGCAGTGCCCCCCATTCCGGGGTTATGCACTATGGCTACACCTTC.

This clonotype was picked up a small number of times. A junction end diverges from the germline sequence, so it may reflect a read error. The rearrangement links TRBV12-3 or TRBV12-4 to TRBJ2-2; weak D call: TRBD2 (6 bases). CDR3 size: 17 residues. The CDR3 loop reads CASTLVAGWGATGGLFF. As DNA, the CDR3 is TGTGCCAGCACCCTAGTAGCTGGCTGGGGCGCCACCGGGGGGCTGTTTTTT.

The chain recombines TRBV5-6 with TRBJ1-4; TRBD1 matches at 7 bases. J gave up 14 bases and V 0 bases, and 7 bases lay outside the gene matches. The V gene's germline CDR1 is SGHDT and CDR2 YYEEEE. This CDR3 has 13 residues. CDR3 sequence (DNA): TGTGCCAGCAGCTTGGGTCGACAGGGTGGTCTGTTTTTT. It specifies CASSLGRQGGLFF.

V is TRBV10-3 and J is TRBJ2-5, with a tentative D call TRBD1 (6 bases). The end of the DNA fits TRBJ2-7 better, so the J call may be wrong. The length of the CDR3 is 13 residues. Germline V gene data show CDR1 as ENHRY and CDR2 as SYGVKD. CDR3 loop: CAISEGRGSEQYF. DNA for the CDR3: TGTGCCATCAGTGAGGGCAGGGGAAGCGAGCAGTACTTC.

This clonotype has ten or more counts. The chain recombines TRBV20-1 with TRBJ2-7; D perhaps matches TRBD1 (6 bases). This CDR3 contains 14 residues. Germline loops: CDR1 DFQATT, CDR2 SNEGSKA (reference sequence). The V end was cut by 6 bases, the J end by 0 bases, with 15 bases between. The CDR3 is CSAAGTRISYEQYF. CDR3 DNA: TGCAGTGCCGCCGGGACAAGGATCTCCTACGAGCAGTACTTC.

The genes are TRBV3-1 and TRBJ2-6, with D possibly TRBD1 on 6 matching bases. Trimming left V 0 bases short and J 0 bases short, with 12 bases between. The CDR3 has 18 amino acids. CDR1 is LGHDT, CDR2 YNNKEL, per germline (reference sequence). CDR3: CASSQDGTLNSGANVLTF. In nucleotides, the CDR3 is TGTGCCAGCAGCCAAGATGGGACACTTAACTCTGGGGCCAACGTCCTGACTTTC.

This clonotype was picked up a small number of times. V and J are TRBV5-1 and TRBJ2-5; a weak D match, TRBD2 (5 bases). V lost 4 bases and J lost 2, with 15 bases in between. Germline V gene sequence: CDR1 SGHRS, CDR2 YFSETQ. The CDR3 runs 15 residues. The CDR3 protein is CASSLTGMLQETQYF. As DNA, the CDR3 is TGCGCCAGCAGCCTGACCGGGATGCTACAAGAGACCCAGTACTTC.

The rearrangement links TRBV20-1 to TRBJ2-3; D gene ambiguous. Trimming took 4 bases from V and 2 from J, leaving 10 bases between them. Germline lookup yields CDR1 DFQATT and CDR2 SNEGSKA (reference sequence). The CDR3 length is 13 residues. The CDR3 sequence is CSATALHTDTQYF. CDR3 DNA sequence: TGCAGTGCTACAGCTCTACACACAGATACGCAGTATTTT.

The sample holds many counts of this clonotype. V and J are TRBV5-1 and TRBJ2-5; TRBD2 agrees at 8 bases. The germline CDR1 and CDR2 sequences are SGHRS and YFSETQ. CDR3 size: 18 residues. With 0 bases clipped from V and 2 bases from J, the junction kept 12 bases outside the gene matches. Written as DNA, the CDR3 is TGCGCCAGCAGCTTGGGATCCGCGGGAGCGGGGGTACAAGAGACCCAGTACTTC. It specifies CASSLGSAGAGVQETQYF.

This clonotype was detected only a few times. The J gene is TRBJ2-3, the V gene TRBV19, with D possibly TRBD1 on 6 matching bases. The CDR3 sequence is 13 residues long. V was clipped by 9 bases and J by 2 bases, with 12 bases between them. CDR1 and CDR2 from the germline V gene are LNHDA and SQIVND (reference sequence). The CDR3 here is CASLGANTDTQYF. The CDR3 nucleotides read TGTGCCAGCTTGGGGGCTAACACAGATACGCAGTATTTT.

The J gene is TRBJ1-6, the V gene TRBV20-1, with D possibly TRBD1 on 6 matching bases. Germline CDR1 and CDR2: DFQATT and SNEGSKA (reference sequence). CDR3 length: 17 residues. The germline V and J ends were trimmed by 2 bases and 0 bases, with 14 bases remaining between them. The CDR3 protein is CSARSRDKNSYNSPLHF. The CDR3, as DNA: TGCAGTGCTAGATCTCGGGACAAAAACTCCTATAATTCACCCCTCCACTTT.

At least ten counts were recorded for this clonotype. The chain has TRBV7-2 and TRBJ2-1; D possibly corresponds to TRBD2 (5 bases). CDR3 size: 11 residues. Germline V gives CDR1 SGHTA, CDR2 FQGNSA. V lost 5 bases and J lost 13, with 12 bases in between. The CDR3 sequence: CASSPGLSQFF. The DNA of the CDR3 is TGTGCCAGCAGCCCAGGACTCTCCCAGTTCTTC.

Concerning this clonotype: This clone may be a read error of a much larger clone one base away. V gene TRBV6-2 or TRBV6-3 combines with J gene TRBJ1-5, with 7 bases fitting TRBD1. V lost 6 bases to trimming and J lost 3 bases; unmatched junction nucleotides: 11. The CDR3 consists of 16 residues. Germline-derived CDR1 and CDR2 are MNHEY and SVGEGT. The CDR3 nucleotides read TGTGCCAGCAGCCCGTTAACAGGGGTGTACAATCAGCCCCAGCATTTT. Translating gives CASSPLTGVYNQPQHF.

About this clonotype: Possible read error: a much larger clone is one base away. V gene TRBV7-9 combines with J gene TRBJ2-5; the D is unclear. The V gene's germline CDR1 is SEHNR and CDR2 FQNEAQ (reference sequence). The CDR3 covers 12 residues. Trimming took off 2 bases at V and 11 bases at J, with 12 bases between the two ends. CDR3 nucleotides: TGTGCCAGCAGCTTATCCAGCAGTGAGCAGTACTTC. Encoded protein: CASSLSSSEQYF.

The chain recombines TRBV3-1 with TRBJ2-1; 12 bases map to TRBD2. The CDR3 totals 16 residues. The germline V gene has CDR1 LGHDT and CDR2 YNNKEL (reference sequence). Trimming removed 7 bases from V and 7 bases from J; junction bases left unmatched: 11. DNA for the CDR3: TGTGCCAGCACCCGGCTAGCGGGGGGGTGGGGAAATGAGCAGTTCTTC. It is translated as CASTRLAGGWGNEQFF.

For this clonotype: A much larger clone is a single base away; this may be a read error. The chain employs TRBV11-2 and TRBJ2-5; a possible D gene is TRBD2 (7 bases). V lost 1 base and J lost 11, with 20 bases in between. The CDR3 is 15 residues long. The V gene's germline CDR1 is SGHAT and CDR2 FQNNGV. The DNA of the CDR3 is TGTGCCAGCAGCTTAGTAGGGGGGAGGGCCAATGAGCAGTACTTC. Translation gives CASSLVGGRANEQYF. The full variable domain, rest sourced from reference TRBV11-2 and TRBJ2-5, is EAGVAQSPRYKIIEKRQSVAFWCNPISGHATLYWYQQILGQGPKLLIQFQNNGVVDDSQLPKDRFSAERLKGVDSTLKIQPAKLEDSAVYLCASSLVGGRANEQYFGPGTRLLVL.

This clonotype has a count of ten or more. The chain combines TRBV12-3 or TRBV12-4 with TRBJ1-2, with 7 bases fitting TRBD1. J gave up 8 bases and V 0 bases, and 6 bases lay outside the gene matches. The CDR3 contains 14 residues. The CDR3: CASSLAHRGGGYTF. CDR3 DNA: TGTGCCAGCAGTTTAGCCCACAGGGGAGGAGGCTACACCTTC.